This T cell receptor (beta chain) was retrieved from a study of cytomegalovirus exposure and HLA in healthy donors (TCRdb year 2017). A note on the overall study: In an earlier analysis of under 600 of the donors, 276 Gb of sequence data and 120 million or so unique TCR beta sequences from 150 million to 200 million T cells were reported. The number of donors typed differed by locus, with roughly 620-630 for A, B, C, DRB1 and DQB1, approximately 500 for DQA1, 600 to 610 for DPA1, and some 440 for DPB1. Besides the first cohort of roughly 640 subjects, a separate validation cohort made up of roughly 130 different subjects was used. Both class I and class II loci were covered by HLA typing, at four-digit resolution. An early release covering roughly 600 HLA-typed donors comprised about 300 gigabases of sequencing data and about 90 million unique TCR sequences. Alongside the repertoire data, information on donor age, sex, ethnicity and CMV serostatus was compiled. Using immunosequencing, the study profiled T cell repertoires from about 620 subjects and related those repertoires to cytomegalovirus serostatus. In an earlier analysis of about 590 of the donors, high-throughput TCR beta sequencing was used to judge whether each TCR beta V gene segment behaved as functional or pseudogenic. Among 398 genotyped donors of the cohort, an average of around 220,000 unique TCR beta nucleotide sequences was sequenced per donor, of which about 19% were non-productive. To study patterns of TCR occurrence, a later analysis re-analyzed previously published TCR beta repertoires from 500 to 850 donors and added high-resolution HLA genotyping. The study aimed to test whether cataloging public T cell receptors could reveal signatures of past pathogen exposure. Of the roughly 390 genotyped donors, 65% to 90% were placed in the genetic ancestry cluster associated with self-reported Caucasian donors. To predict cytomegalovirus infection status, the study brought together high-throughput TCR immunosequencing, statistical association of individual TCRs with disease status, and machine learning. Because of strong linkage in the cohort, four to six DR-DQ haplotypes were treated as single units for association and clustering. The later analysis used no new phenotypic data to find candidate immune exposures, relying instead on TCR beta sequences and their occurrence across donors. In a later genetic analysis, genome-wide SNP genotypes for about three fifths of the 666 donors were used, and that subset was treated as a discovery cohort. Every discovery cohort repertoire had been produced on one sequencing platform. What the authors observed across the whole study: The authors suggested that the approach could potentially be generalized to other disease states and immunological phenotypes. Presence/absence analyses assumed roughly uniform sequencing depth across donors, an assumption that may not hold. According to a later analysis, parvovirus B19, influenza, CMV and Epstein-Barr virus appeared linked to several top co-occurrence clusters. When HLA alleles, especially DR and DQ, strongly co-occurred, TCR associations were difficult to assign to individual alleles. In this cohort, only TCR beta chains were sequenced, and detectable features were limited by the absence of alpha or paired-chain data. An earlier analysis of around 540 of the donors showed that most TCR beta V segments appeared in productive rearrangements either about 90% or about 30% of the time, which broadly matched IMGT annotations. Because some donors lacked HLA typing at each locus, the association tests relied only on the typed subset. Linkage disequilibrium might explain the correlated functional status among segregating V segments, but an unknown experimental factor could not be excluded. At a false discovery rate of 0.05, a later analysis linked 16,951 TCR beta sequences to specific HLA alleles. A later genetic analysis associated a missense DCLRE1C variant with V-gene and J-gene trimming of TCR beta chains, and an independent cohort replicated the association. According to a later genetic analysis, donors in an Asian-associated ancestry cluster had fewer N-insertions in productive TCRs than the approximately 700-donor mean. In a later analysis, most CMV-associated TCR beta chains were found to appear HLA-restricted, with HLA associations seemingly driven largely by CMV exposure. For the cohort, immune exposure information was limited to CMV serostatus. Most TCR sequences were seen in very few donors, while some public TCRs were found in many individuals. A further reported finding was that TCR beta sequences accurately predicted the HLA-A and HLA-B alleles for most subjects in the first cohort. In vitro tests confirmed that three of the cytomegalovirus-associated TCR beta chains recognize cytomegalovirus antigens. A group of highly shared sequence variants was considered likely to be a technical artifact of the sequencing pipeline. A later analysis found that TCR association rates varied across HLA loci, with DRB1 alleles showing the most associated TCRs and HLA-C alleles the fewest. Some 16 rarely observed V segments, including chromosome 9 orphons, were excluded from the earlier analysis of just under 600 of the donors because counts were too low. In both the original and validation cohorts, the classifier was reported to diagnose cytomegalovirus status with high specificity and sensitivity. In the study, some 160 TCR beta chains were listed as associated with cytomegalovirus. In a later analysis, HLA-associated TCR beta chains were found to be more clonally expanded and to have lower generation probabilities than equally common non-associated chains.

About this clone: The antigen it recognizes is unknown. No quality values exist for individual bases; no much larger clone is one base distant.

Receptor libraries were prepared by the immunoSEQ multiplex PCR assay. The multiplex PCR relied on a mix of 60 forward primers for TCR Vbeta segments and 13 reverse primers for TCR Jbeta segments. Amplification of the CDR3 region of rearranged TCR beta genes was performed with a multiplex PCR assay on genomic DNA. The amplified TCR beta libraries were sequenced on the Illumina HiSeq System as 87-base-pair reads. The original pipeline was this. In a later analysis, tens of millions of unique TCR beta chains were counted across the roughly 610 repertoires, and around 10 million of these chains were shared by at least two donors. A nearest-neighbor algorithm error-corrected the raw reads and collapsed the reads into unique sequences, merging closely related sequences to remove PCR and sequencing errors. Alignment of CDR3 sequences to IMGT reference sequences was used to assign V, D and J gene segments. Each retained sequence needed at least a six-nucleotide match to both a V gene segment and a J gene segment. Rearrangements were called productive when the CDR3 lacked stop codons and stayed in frame with V and J; all others were non-productive. Following IMGT convention, CDR3 was defined as the stretch from the second conserved V-encoded cysteine up to the conserved J-encoded phenylalanine. In an earlier analysis of just under 600 of the donors, sequences lacking an unambiguous match to a single V gene segment were excluded. An earlier analysis of a few hundred of the donors classified V segments as functional when productive rearrangements were above 56.7% and as segregating when the standard deviation between donors was above 5%. A statistical classification framework was built to diagnose cytomegalovirus status from the catalog of TCR beta chain sequences. In a later analysis, TCR nucleotide sequences were compared against IMGT/GENE-DB human TR gene sequences so that V and J genes could be assigned. Using the TCRdist pipeline, a later analysis assigned CDR3 sequences along with most-parsimonious VDJ recombination scenarios. In a later analysis, each TCR beta chain was defined by its CDR3 amino acid sequence together with its V-gene family, and reads lacking a unique V-gene family were excluded. As a way to deal with suspected cross-contamination and a sequencing artifact, a later analysis dropped more than 500 nucleotide sequences that were highly shared and had low generation probability. In a later analysis, a clonal expansion index for each public chain was calculated from normalized within-repertoire ranks of inferred template counts. In a later analysis, generation probabilities were computed using a VDJ recombination model fitted to out-of-frame rearrangements, and the results were checked against IGoR. In a later analysis, hypergeometric tests were used to score TCR-TCR, TCR-HLA and TCR-CMV co-occurrence, with a repertoire-size bias correction applied to TCR pairs. A later analysis estimated false discovery rates by permuting HLA or CMV assignments 20 times. A later analysis grouped co-occurring TCRs with DBSCAN, adding TCRdist sequence similarity when clustering within HLA-allele-positive subsets. Co-occurrence clustering excluded repertoires with fewer than 30,000 or more than 120,000 public chains, plus five with anomalous nucleotide sharing. TCRdb carries this immuneACCESS record with in-frame sequences only. Its versions omit some clonotypes, under half of them owing to an unresolved V gene in the studies checked, with the rest unexplained. That table gives V, J and clone size, and the DNA gave D and trimming. The sample profile shows about 260,000 clones; 84% of them were found once. The ten largest account for approximately 2% of the sample.

The cohort consisted of approximately 690 healthy bone marrow donors. All cohort members were sampled while nominally healthy, although unrecorded immune exposures were likely present. The donor tested CMV seropositive and was one of the 289 seropositive cohort members. Each donor provided a peripheral blood sample, and peripheral blood mononuclear cells were used for TCR beta sequencing. Genomic DNA was extracted from the blood cell samples with the Qiagen DNeasy Blood Extraction Kit. What was sequenced was PBMCs. This clonotype was sampled from a woman between 40 and 55 years old in good health and CMV-seropositive.

The DNA sequence is TGTGCCATCAGTGAGCCTCAGGGTACCACAGATACGCAGTATTTT. It is translated as CAISEPQGTTDTQYF. The chain joins TRBV10-3 to TRBJ2-3; matching of 5 bases hints at TRBD1 as the D gene. V loses 2 bases of germline sequence and J loses 2 bases, and the interval between the two ends is 11 bases. The germline V gene yields ENHRY for CDR1 and SYGVKD for CDR2. The CDR3 has 15 amino acids, counting the end cysteine and phenylalanine. Only CDR3 DNA remains: 45 bases, in frame from the first base.